Below are 26 T cell receptor beta chains sequenced from a single sample in a study of T cell responses to AZD1222 COVID-19 vaccine. Profiled with immunoSEQ multiplex PCR; TCRdb holds only in-frame clones, not every one. The data hold about 120,000 clones, with 85% to 95% observed a single time. The source was peripheral blood, collected on day 0 of AZD1222 vaccination. The source is an adult in good health.

J is TRBJ1-2 and V is TRBV7-9; 9 bases are shared with TRBD1. The CDR3 is 14 amino acids. CDR1 SEHNR and CDR2 FQNEAQ come from the germline V gene (reference sequence). V gave up 5 bases and J gave up 8 bases; unmatched junction bases: 9. CDR3 in DNA: TGTGCCAGCAGCCAGGGACAGGGAAGTCAGGGCTACACCTTC. Amino acids: CASSQGQGSQGYTF.

CDR3: CASSPAGSTDTQYF. The CDR3 DNA reads TGTGCCAGCAGTCCAGCGGGGAGCACAGATACGCAGTATTTT. This sequence joins TRBV6-6 and TRBJ2-3; 7 positions agree with TRBD2. The germline CDR1 and CDR2 sequences are MNHNY and SVGAGI (reference sequence). Trimming removed 5 bases from V and 0 bases from J; junction bases left unmatched: 2. CDR3 length: 14 residues.

V gene TRBV29-1 combines with J gene TRBJ1-4, with TRBD1 matching 7 bases. The CDR3 spans 14 residues. The junction had 14 bases not matched to a gene; V was cut back by 6 bases and J by 10 bases. CDR1 is SQVTM, CDR2 ANQGSEA, per germline. The CDR3 bases are TGCAGCGTCCAGTCCGGGACAGTGGGGGGAAAACTGTTTTTT. Translated, it gives CSVQSGTVGGKLFF.

The chain links TRBV20-1 to TRBJ1-1, with TRBD1 identical over 8 bases. CDR1 is DFQATT and CDR2 is SNEGSKA in the germline V gene (reference sequence). The CDR3 is 17 residues long. V was pared by 3 bases and J by 5 bases, with 17 bases of the junction left unmatched. The CDR3 loop is CSASASGQGARGTEAFF. In DNA, the CDR3 is TGCAGTGCTAGTGCCTCCGGGCAGGGGGCGCGAGGTACTGAAGCTTTCTTT.

This clone occurred once. The chain has TRBV7-2 and TRBJ1-2; D gene unclear. CDR3 length: 13 amino acids. Germline CDR1 reads SGHTA; CDR2 reads FQGNSA. The V gene lost 5 bases and the J gene lost 8 bases, with 15 bases spanning the gap. The CDR3 loop reads CASSSGSGRGYTF. In nucleotides, the CDR3 is TGTGCCAGCAGCAGCGGGTCTGGGAGAGGCTACACCTTC.

This clone was observed a single time. V usage is TRBV7-3 and J usage is TRBJ1-1; D not certain. The CDR3 length is 14 residues. Germline CDR1 SGHTA, CDR2 FQGTGA. V was pared by 7 bases and J by 0 bases, with 12 bases between. The CDR3 DNA sequence: TGTGCCAGCACCCTACGGGCGGTGAACACTGAAGCTTTCTTT. This gives the protein CASTLRAVNTEAFF.

The chain uses TRBV11-2 and TRBJ1-1, with TRBD1 identical over 7 bases. Germline lookup yields CDR1 SGHAT and CDR2 FQNNGV. CDR3 size: 13 residues. After removal of 3 bases from V and 7 bases from J, the junction contained 5 bases not matched to a gene. CDR3: CASSFNRDSEAFF. CDR3 DNA: TGTGCCAGCAGCTTCAACCGGGACAGTGAAGCTTTCTTT. Complete variable domain (other parts from reference TRBV11-2 and TRBJ1-1): EAGVAQSPRYKIIEKRQSVAFWCNPISGHATLYWYQQILGQGPKLLIQFQNNGVVDDSQLPKDRFSAERLKGVDSTLKIQPAKLEDSAVYLCASSFNRDSEAFFGQGTRLTVV.

The rearrangement joins TRBV7-3 to TRBJ2-2; D is unclear. V was cut by 2 bases and J by 2 bases, with 3 bases left in between. The CDR3 has 13 amino acids. Per germline, CDR1 SGHTA and CDR2 FQGTGA. The CDR3 DNA sequence: TGTGCCAGCAGCTTATCTAACACCGGGGAGCTGTTTTTT. This translates into CASSLSNTGELFF. Variable domain in full (rest from reference TRBV7-3 and TRBJ2-2): GAGVSQTPSNKVTEKGKYVELRCDPISGHTALYWYRQSLGQGPEFLIYFQGTGAADDSGLPNDRFFAVRPEGSVSTLKIQRTERGDSAVYLCASSLSNTGELFFGEGSRLTVL.

This chain connects TRBV12-2 to TRBJ1-6. TRBV12-2 is marked as a pseudogene. CDR3 length: 16 amino acids. CDR3 DNA: TGTGCAAGTCGCTTGTTGTTCGGCTCCTATAATTCACCCCTCCACTTT. It is translated as CASRLLFGSYNSPLHF.

This chain uses TRBV19 with TRBJ1-4; 7 nucleotides agree with TRBD1. The CDR3 sequence is 14 residues long. Germline CDR1 reads LNHDA; CDR2 reads SQIVND (reference sequence). The V and J ends lost 10 bases and 8 bases, in that order; junction bases with no gene match: 13. The CDR3 spells CATDQGGRGEKLFF. As DNA, the CDR3 is TGTGCCACCGACCAGGGGGGCAGAGGCGAAAAACTGTTTTTT.

V is TRBV13 and J is TRBJ2-1, with D possibly being TRBD1 (5 bases). From germline, CDR1 is PRHDT and CDR2 FYEKMQ (reference sequence). The CDR3 runs 16 residues. Trimming stripped 1 base from V and 8 bases from J, with 18 bases between. CDR3 region: CASSLETGQGCDEQFF. CDR3 nucleotide sequence: TGTGCCAGCAGCTTAGAGACCGGGCAGGGATGCGATGAGCAGTTCTTC.

J is TRBJ1-2 and V is TRBV5-1; D remains unclear. Trimming stripped 0 bases from V and 5 bases from J, with 8 bases between. The CDR3 loop spans 13 amino acids. Germline lookup yields CDR1 SGHRS and CDR2 YFSETQ. CDR3 loop: CASSLEGTYGYTF. CDR3 nucleotides: TGCGCCAGCAGCTTGGAGGGCACTTATGGCTACACCTTC.

In this sample, this clone turned up once. The chain links TRBV14 to TRBJ1-6; D is possibly TRBD1 (5 bases). The V gene lost 3 bases and the J gene lost 7 bases, with 13 bases spanning the gap. The CDR3 extends over 15 amino acids. From germline, CDR1 is SGHDN and CDR2 FVKESK. Here the CDR3 DNA reads TGTGCCAGCAGCCAGGGAGGGTGGGGGAATTCACCCCTCCACTTT. The encoded protein is CASSQGGWGNSPLHF.

CDR3 sequence: CASSVREGEKLFF. The DNA for the CDR3 is TGTGCCAGTAGTGTACGGGAGGGAGAAAAACTGTTTTTT. This rearrangement joins TRBV19 to TRBJ1-4; D uncertain. There are 13 residues in the CDR3. Trimming stripped 5 bases from V and 8 bases from J, with 12 bases between. Germline CDR1 reads LNHDA; CDR2 reads SQIVND (reference sequence).

The chain recombines TRBV19 with TRBJ1-5, with a tentative D call TRBD1 (6 bases). The CDR3 has 14 residues. Germline V gene lookup returns CDR1 LNHDA and CDR2 SQIVND (reference sequence). Trimming stripped 5 bases from V and 7 bases from J, with 15 bases between. CDR3 loop: CASSPFGGGQPQHF. CDR3 bases: TGTGCCAGTAGTCCCTTTGGAGGGGGGCAGCCCCAGCATTTT.

J is TRBJ2-2 and V is TRBV18; possible D gene TRBD1, 5 bases. This CDR3 is built from 14 residues. Deletions cut 3 bases from V and 1 base from J, with 6 bases between. Looked up from germline, CDR1 is KGHSH and CDR2 is LQKENI. CDR3 DNA: TGTGCCAGCTCACCGGACAAGAACACCGGGGAGCTGTTTTTT. As protein: CASSPDKNTGELFF.

CDR3 in amino acids: CASSIRGSGNTIYF. CDR3 sequence (DNA): TGTGCCAGTAGTATACGGGGGAGCGGAAACACCATATATTTT. The genes are TRBV19 and TRBJ1-3, with TRBD1 as a possible D gene (5 bases). Germline V CDR1 and CDR2: LNHDA, SQIVND (reference sequence). The CDR3 runs 14 residues. V was cut by 2 bases and J by 4 bases, with 9 bases left in between.

This sequence joins TRBV21-1 and TRBJ2-1; the D call of TRBD2 is as the table states it, not checked on the DNA. TRBV21-1 is deemed a pseudogene. The CDR3 is made up of 17 amino acids. As DNA, the CDR3 is TGTGCCAGCAGCAAAGTAAACGGCGGGATCTCCTACAATGAGCAGTTCTTC. Translated: CASSKVNGGISYNEQFF.

This rearrangement joins TRBV6-2 or TRBV6-3 to TRBJ2-3; D uncertain. The V end was cut by 4 bases, the J end by 0 bases, with 8 bases between. The germline V gene encodes CDR1 MNHEY and CDR2 SVGEGT. This CDR3 comprises 14 residues. The CDR3 DNA reads TGTGCCAGCAGTTCGACCTTTAGCACAGATACGCAGTATTTT. Protein product: CASSSTFSTDTQYF.

This chain links TRBV6-8 with TRBJ2-7, with D unclear. V shed 5 bases and J shed 2 bases, with 13 bases lying between them. The CDR3 runs 14 residues. Per the germline V gene, CDR1 is MNHGY and CDR2 is SAAAGT. CDR3 nucleotides: TGTGCCAGCAGTGCGTGGTCGTTTCCCTACGAGCAGTACTTC. The encoded protein is CASSAWSFPYEQYF.

This sequence joins TRBV6-4 and TRBJ2-5; D uncertain. The germline V gene has CDR1 MRHNA and CDR2 SNTAGT. The length of the CDR3 is 18 residues. The V end was cut by 4 bases, the J end by 0 bases, with 21 bases between. CDR3 DNA sequence: TGTGCCAGCAGTGTGCCCAGTCGAAAGATCCGGTACCAAGAGACCCAGTACTTC. Its protein is CASSVPSRKIRYQETQYF.

The chain employs TRBV18 and TRBJ1-2, with 9 bases aligning to TRBD1. Trimming at V came to 2 bases and at J to 4 bases, leaving 2 bases not matched to a gene. Germline lookup yields CDR1 KGHSH and CDR2 LQKENI. The CDR3 runs 14 residues. The CDR3 DNA reads as TGTGCCAGCTCACCAGACAGGGGGGTCTATGGCTACACCTTC. It translates to CASSPDRGVYGYTF.

The rearrangement uses TRBV30 and TRBJ1-2, with TRBD1 as a possible D gene (5 bases). Germline V gene sequence: CDR1 GTSNPN, CDR2 SVGIG (reference sequence). V was trimmed by 2 bases and J by 11 bases, leaving 12 bases between them. The CDR3 contains 11 residues. CDR3 region: CAWSPRVSYTF. The DNA of the CDR3 is TGTGCCTGGAGTCCCAGGGTCTCTTACACCTTC.

The chain combines TRBV19 with TRBJ1-6; 7 positions match TRBD1. The CDR3 has 15 amino acids. V gave up 4 bases and J gave up 8 bases; unmatched junction bases: 8. CDR1 and CDR2 from the germline V gene are LNHDA and SQIVND (reference sequence). The CDR3 bases are TGTGCCAGTAGTACCCACAGGGGTAGCGATTCACCCCTCCACTTT. It translates to CASSTHRGSDSPLHF.

The V gene is TRBV19, the J gene TRBJ1-2; maybe TRBD1 (5 bases). The germline V gene has CDR1 LNHDA and CDR2 SQIVND (reference sequence). Trimming left V 6 bases short and J 0 bases short, with 11 bases between. This CDR3 has 14 residues. The CDR3 bases are TGTGCCAGTAGAAAACAGGTTCCTAACTATGGCTACACCTTC. Translated, it gives CASRKQVPNYGYTF.

The chain carries TRBV11-3 and TRBJ1-1, with a weak D call TRBD1 (5 bases). CDR1 and CDR2 (germline): SGHNT, YENEEA. Deletions cut 2 bases from V and 4 bases from J, with 14 bases between. The CDR3 extends over 15 amino acids. The CDR3 bases are TGTGCCAGCAGCTTATATGGGGCCGGAAGCACTGAAGCTTTCTTT. It is translated as CASSLYGAGSTEAFF.